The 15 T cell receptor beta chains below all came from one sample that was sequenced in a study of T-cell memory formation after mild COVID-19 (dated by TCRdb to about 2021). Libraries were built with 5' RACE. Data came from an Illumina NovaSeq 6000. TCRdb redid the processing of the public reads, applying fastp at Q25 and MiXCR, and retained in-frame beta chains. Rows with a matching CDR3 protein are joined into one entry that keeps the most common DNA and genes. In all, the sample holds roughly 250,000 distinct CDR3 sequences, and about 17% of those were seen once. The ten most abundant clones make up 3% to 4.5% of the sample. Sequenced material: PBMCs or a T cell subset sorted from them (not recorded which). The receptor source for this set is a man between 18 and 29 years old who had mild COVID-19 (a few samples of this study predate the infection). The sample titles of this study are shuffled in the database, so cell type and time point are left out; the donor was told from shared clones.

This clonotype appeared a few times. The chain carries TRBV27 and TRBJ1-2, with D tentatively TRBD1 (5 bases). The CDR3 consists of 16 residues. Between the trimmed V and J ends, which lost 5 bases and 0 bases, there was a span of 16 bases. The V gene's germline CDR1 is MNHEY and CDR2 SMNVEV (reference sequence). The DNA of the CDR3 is TGTGCCAGCAGTAACTGGGGGGGAAGGTCTAACTATGGCTACACCTTC. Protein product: CASSNWGGRSNYGYTF.

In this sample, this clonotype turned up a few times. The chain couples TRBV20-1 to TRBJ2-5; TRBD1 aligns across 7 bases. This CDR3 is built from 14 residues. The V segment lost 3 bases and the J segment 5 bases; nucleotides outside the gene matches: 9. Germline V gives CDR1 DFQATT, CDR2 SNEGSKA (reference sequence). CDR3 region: CSASGDRVGETQYF. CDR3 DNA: TGCAGTGCTAGCGGTGACAGGGTAGGGGAGACCCAGTACTTC.

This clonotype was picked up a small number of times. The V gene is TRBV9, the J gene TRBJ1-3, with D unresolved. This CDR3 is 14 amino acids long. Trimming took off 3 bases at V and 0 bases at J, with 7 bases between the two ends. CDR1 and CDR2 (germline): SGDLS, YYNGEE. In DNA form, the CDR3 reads TGTGCCAGCAGCGGTACGGTCTCTGGAAACACCATATATTTT. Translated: CASSGTVSGNTIYF.

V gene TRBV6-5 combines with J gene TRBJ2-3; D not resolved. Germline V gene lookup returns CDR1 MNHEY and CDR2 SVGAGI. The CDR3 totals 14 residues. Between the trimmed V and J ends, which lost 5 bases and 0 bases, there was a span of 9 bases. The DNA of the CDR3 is TGTGCCAGCAGTCCTGACGTCAGCACAGATACGCAGTATTTT. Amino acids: CASSPDVSTDTQYF.

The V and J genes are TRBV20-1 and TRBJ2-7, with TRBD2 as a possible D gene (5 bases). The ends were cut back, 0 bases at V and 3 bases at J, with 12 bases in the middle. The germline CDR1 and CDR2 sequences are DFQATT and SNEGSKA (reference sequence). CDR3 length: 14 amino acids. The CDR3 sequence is CSARDRSGFYEQYF. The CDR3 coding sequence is TGCAGTGCTAGAGATCGGAGCGGATTCTACGAGCAGTACTTC.

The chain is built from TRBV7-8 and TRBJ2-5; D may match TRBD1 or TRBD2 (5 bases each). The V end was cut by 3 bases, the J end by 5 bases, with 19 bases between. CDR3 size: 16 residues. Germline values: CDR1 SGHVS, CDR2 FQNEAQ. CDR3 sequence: CASSFSGLAGMETQYF. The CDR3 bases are TGTGCCAGCAGCTTCTCGGGGCTGGCCGGGATGGAGACCCAGTACTTC.

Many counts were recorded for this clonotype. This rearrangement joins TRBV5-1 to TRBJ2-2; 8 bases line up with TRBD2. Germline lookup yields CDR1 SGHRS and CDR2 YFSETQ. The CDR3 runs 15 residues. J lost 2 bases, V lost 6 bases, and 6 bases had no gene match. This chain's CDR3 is CASNGGDINTGELFF. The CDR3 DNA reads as TGCGCCAGCAACGGGGGGGACATAAACACCGGGGAGCTGTTTTTT.

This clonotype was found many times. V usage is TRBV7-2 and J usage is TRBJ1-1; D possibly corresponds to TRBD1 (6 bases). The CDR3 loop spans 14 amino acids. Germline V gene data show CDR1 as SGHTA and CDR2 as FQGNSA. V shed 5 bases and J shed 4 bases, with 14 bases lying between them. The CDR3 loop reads CASSARQEATEAFF. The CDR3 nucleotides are TGTGCCAGCAGCGCACGACAGGAGGCCACTGAAGCTTTCTTT.

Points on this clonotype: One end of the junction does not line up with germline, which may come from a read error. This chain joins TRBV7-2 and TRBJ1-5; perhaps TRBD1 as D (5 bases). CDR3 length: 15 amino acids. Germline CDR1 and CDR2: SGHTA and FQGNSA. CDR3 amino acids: CASSARGYSNQTQHF. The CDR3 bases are TGTGCCAGCAGCGCGAGGGGATATAGCAATCAGACCCAGCATTTT.

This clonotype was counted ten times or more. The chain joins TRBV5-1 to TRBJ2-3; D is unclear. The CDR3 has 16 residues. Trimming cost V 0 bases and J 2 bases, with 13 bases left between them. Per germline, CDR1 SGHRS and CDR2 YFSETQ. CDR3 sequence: CASSLVVRRYTDTQYF. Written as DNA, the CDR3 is TGCGCCAGCAGCTTGGTGGTCCGACGATACACAGATACGCAGTATTTT.

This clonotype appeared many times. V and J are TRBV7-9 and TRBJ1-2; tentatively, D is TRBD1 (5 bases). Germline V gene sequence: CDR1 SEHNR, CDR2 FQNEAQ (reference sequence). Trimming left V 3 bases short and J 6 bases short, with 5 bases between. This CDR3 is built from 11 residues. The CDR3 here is CASSLGDGYTF. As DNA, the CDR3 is TGTGCCAGCAGCTTGGGGGATGGCTACACCTTC.

CDR3 DNA sequence: TGTGCCAGCAGTTACGTGGGGAAGCAGTTCTTC. It codes for CASSYVGKQFF. The chain combines TRBV6-5 with TRBJ2-1, with no clear D. The CDR3 runs 11 residues. The germline V gene has CDR1 MNHEY and CDR2 SVGAGI. V was shortened by 2 bases and J by 11 bases, with 7 bases between the two germline ends.

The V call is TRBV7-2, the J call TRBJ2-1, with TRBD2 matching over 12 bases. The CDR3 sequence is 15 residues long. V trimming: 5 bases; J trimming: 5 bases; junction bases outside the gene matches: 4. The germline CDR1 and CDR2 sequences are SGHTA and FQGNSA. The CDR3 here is CASSRTSGADNEQFF. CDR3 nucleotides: TGTGCCAGCAGCCGGACTAGCGGGGCCGACAATGAGCAGTTCTTC.

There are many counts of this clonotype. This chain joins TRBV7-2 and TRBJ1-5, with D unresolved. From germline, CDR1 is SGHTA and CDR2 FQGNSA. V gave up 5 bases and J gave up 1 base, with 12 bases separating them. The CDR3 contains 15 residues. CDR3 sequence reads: CASSPDFGSNQPQHF. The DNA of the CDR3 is TGTGCCAGCAGCCCGGACTTCGGGAGCAATCAGCCCCAGCATTTT.

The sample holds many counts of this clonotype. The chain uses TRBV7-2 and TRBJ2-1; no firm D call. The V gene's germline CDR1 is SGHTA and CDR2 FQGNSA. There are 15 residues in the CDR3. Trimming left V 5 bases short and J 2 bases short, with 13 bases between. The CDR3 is CASSTDWHPYNEQFF. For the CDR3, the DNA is TGTGCCAGCAGCACCGACTGGCACCCCTACAATGAGCAGTTCTTC.